What follows are 17 T cell receptor beta chains derived from one specimen sequenced in a study of beta chain features in type 1 diabetes. The entirety of the isolated RNA underwent reverse transcription, so expressed TCRB transcripts were sequenced. The data were produced by immunoSEQ multiplex PCR, yet TCRdb's version contains in-frame clones alone and is incomplete. The sample holds 600,000 to 650,000 clones, roughly a sixth seen once. Sequenced input: naive CD4+ T cells from blood. Every receptor here comes from a man younger than 30 in good health.

The chain combines TRBV7-3 with TRBJ2-3, with D possibly being TRBD2 (6 bases). The germline V gene has CDR1 SGHTA and CDR2 FQGTGA. CDR3 length equals 16 residues. Trimming left V 5 bases short and J 2 bases short, with 17 bases between. In DNA, the CDR3 is TGTGCCAGCAGCCCGGGGGTCGGTCGCCCCACAGATACGCAGTATTTT. Translated, it gives CASSPGVGRPTDTQYF.

This clone has a handful of counts. This chain uses TRBV30 with TRBJ1-2; 8 nucleotides line up with TRBD1. V gave up 0 bases and J gave up 3 bases; unmatched junction bases: 6. CDR1 is GTSNPN and CDR2 is SVGIG in the germline V gene (reference sequence). CDR3 length: 15 residues. CDR3 nucleotides: TGTGCCTGGAGTGTACATGGGACAGGTCACTATGGCTACACCTTC. Protein product: CAWSVHGTGHYGYTF.

In this sample, this clone turned up a few times. The gene calls are TRBV9 and TRBJ2-1, with TRBD2 as a possible D gene (6 bases). This CDR3 has 15 amino acids. Trimming shortened V by 0 bases and J by 7 bases, and 14 bases separated the two germline ends. From germline, CDR1 is SGDLS and CDR2 YYNGEE. CDR3 amino acids: CASSVAGASRNEQFF. CDR3 sequence (DNA): TGTGCCAGCAGCGTAGCGGGAGCTTCTCGTAATGAGCAGTTCTTC.

The chain has TRBV18 and TRBJ2-1, with 9 positions matching TRBD2. After removal of 3 bases from V and 7 bases from J, the junction contained 7 bases not matched to a gene. Germline loops: CDR1 KGHSH, CDR2 LQKENI. The CDR3 runs to 15 residues. The chain's CDR3 is CASSPVAGVGNEQFF. CDR3 in DNA: TGTGCCAGCTCACCGGTAGCGGGAGTCGGGAATGAGCAGTTCTTC.

The V call is TRBV28, the J call TRBJ1-2, with D unclear. The CDR3 sequence is 13 residues long. Germline lookup yields CDR1 MDHEN and CDR2 SYDVKM. The germline V and J ends were trimmed by 4 bases and 4 bases, with 10 bases remaining between them. The CDR3 loop reads CASSSGLAYGYTF. The CDR3 bases are TGTGCCAGCAGTTCCGGTCTTGCCTATGGCTACACCTTC.

This clone appeared a few times. The rearrangement links TRBV19 to TRBJ1-2, with D possibly TRBD1 on 5 matching bases. Germline V gene sequence: CDR1 LNHDA, CDR2 SQIVND (reference sequence). V dropped 1 base and J dropped 0 bases, with 9 bases sitting between them. The CDR3 runs 15 residues. CDR3 sequence: CASSIGGSANYGYTF. Written as DNA, the CDR3 is TGTGCCAGTAGTATAGGGGGGTCAGCTAACTATGGCTACACCTTC.

In its sample, this clone was seen a few times. The chain employs TRBV29-1 and TRBJ1-1; 10 bases are shared with TRBD1. The CDR3 runs to 12 residues. Germline CDR1 SQVTM, CDR2 ANQGSEA. Germline trimming cut 7 bases from V and 3 bases from J; bases unmatched to any gene: 2. The CDR3 region is CSADRGDTEAFF. The CDR3 bases are TGCAGCGCGGACAGGGGGGACACTGAAGCTTTCTTT. Full variable domain (rest looked up from reference TRBV29-1 and TRBJ1-1): SAVISQKPSRDICQRGTSLTIQCQVDSQVTMMFWYRQQPGQSLTLIATANQGSEATYESGFVIDKFPISRPNLTFSTLTVSNMSPEDSSIYLCSADRGDTEAFFGQGTRLTVV.

This clone was counted only a few times. The rearrangement joins TRBV18 to TRBJ2-2; possibly TRBD1 or TRBD2 for D (5 bases each). The germline CDR1 and CDR2 sequences are KGHSH and LQKENI. Deletions cut 2 bases from V and 4 bases from J, with 8 bases between. This CDR3 region has 14 residues. The CDR3 loop reads CASSPAGTTGELFF. In DNA, the CDR3 is TGTGCCAGCTCACCAGCCGGGACCACCGGGGAGCTGTTTTTT. Variable domain in full (rest from reference TRBV18 and TRBJ2-2): NAGVMQNPRHLVRRRGQEARLRCSPMKGHSHVYWYRQLPEEGLKFMVYLQKENIIDESGMPKERFSAEFPKEGPSILRIQQVVRGDSAAYFCASSPAGTTGELFFGEGSRLTVL.

This clone occurred a few times. V usage is TRBV29-1 and J usage is TRBJ2-7, with D perhaps matching TRBD1 (6 bases). The CDR3 is 11 amino acids. Germline loops: CDR1 SQVTM, CDR2 ANQGSEA. V was clipped by 4 bases and J by 6 bases, with 10 bases between them. CDR3 loop: CSVGTDPEQYF. In DNA form, the CDR3 reads TGCAGCGTTGGGACAGACCCCGAGCAGTACTTC.

This clone occurred once. The gene calls are TRBV28 and TRBJ1-1; 8 nucleotides match TRBD1. Losses at the gene ends were 6 bases for V and 5 bases for J; bases not matched to a gene: 8. Germline values: CDR1 MDHEN, CDR2 SYDVKM. The CDR3 sequence is 14 residues long. CDR3 sequence reads: CASRQGARRTEAFF. DNA of the CDR3: TGTGCCAGCAGGCAGGGGGCCAGAAGGACTGAAGCTTTCTTT.

This clone was seen only a few times. The chain has TRBV4-2 and TRBJ2-1; 9 nucleotides match TRBD1. The CDR3 spans 16 residues. The junction had 8 bases not matched to a gene; V was cut back by 4 bases and J by 4 bases. CDR1 LGHNA and CDR2 YNFKEQ come from the germline V gene. Here the CDR3 reads CASSPTGGQGYNEQFF. CDR3 bases: TGTGCCAGCAGCCCCACCGGGGGACAGGGATACAATGAGCAGTTCTTC.

The rearrangement uses TRBV15 and TRBJ2-3; 11 bases align to TRBD2. Germline V lookup: CDR1 LNHNV, CDR2 YYDKDF (reference sequence). There are 17 residues in the CDR3. The V gene end was trimmed by 0 bases and the J gene end by 1 base; junction bases not matched to a gene: 3. The CDR3 nucleotides read TGTGCCACCAGCAGAGATCTACTAGCGGGAGGCACAGATACGCAGTATTTT. Translated: CATSRDLLAGGTDTQYF.

Worth noting for this clone: Other DNA sequences in the same sample also yield this CDR3. The V call is TRBV27, the J call TRBJ2-1, with D tentatively TRBD1 (6 bases). Trimming took 9 bases from V and 4 from J, leaving 7 bases between them. Germline V gene data show CDR1 as MNHEY and CDR2 as SMNVEV (reference sequence). The CDR3 totals 11 residues. This CDR3 is CASTGYNEQFF. In nucleotides, the CDR3 is TGTGCCAGTACAGGGTACAATGAGCAGTTCTTC.

This clone has just a few counts. The V gene is TRBV7-3, the J gene TRBJ2-1, with D tentatively TRBD1 (5 bases). CDR3 length equals 14 residues. The V and J ends lost 0 bases and 6 bases respectively, with 9 bases between them. Germline values: CDR1 SGHTA, CDR2 FQGTGA. DNA of the CDR3: TGTGCCAGCAGCTTAACTGCAGGGTTCAATGAGCAGTTCTTC. It is translated as CASSLTAGFNEQFF. Supplemented by reference TRBV7-3 and TRBJ2-1, the full variable domain reads GAGVSQTPSNKVTEKGKYVELRCDPISGHTALYWYRQSLGQGPEFLIYFQGTGAADDSGLPNDRFFAVRPEGSVSTLKIQRTERGDSAVYLCASSLTAGFNEQFFGPGTRLTVL.

The rearrangement links TRBV9 to TRBJ1-1; tentative D call: TRBD1 (5 bases). Germline V gives CDR1 SGDLS, CDR2 YYNGEE. The V gene lost 3 bases and the J gene lost 4 bases, with 13 bases spanning the gap. The CDR3 runs to 14 residues. CDR3: CASSAAPRGTEAFF. For the CDR3, the DNA is TGTGCCAGCAGCGCCGCCCCAAGGGGCACTGAAGCTTTCTTT.

This clone was seen more than once but under ten times. CDR3 in amino acids: CASSLGRQGVLEYF. The CDR3 DNA is TGTGCCAGCAGCTTAGGAAGACAGGGAGTCTTGGAGTACTTC. The chain is built from TRBV7-8 and TRBJ2-7; 7 bases are a match to TRBD1. J lost 11 bases, V lost 1 base, and 11 bases had no gene match. The CDR3 has 14 residues. Germline V lookup: CDR1 SGHVS, CDR2 FQNEAQ.

This chain uses TRBV7-8 with TRBJ1-2; TRBD1 is a possible D gene (5 bases). This CDR3 has 13 residues. The ends were cut back, 2 bases at V and 7 bases at J, with 11 bases in the middle. CDR1 SGHVS and CDR2 FQNEAQ come from the germline V gene. The CDR3 sequence: CASSLTGTPGYTF. CDR3 coding DNA: TGTGCCAGCAGCTTAACCGGGACTCCTGGCTACACCTTC. The full variable domain, in which reference TRBV7-8 and TRBJ1-2 provide the parts outside the CDR3, is GAGVSQSPRYKVAKRGQDVALRCDPISGHVSLFWYQQALGQGPEFLTYFQNEAQLDKSGLPSDRFFAERPEGSVSTLKIQRTQQEDSAVYLCASSLTGTPGYTFGSGTRLTVV.